The TCR beta chain described here comes from a study of CD4 T cells in relation to SARS-CoV-2 and coronaviruses. Turning to this clone: Its antigen is unidentified.

With 4 bases removed from V and 0 bases from J, the gap between germline ends came to 10 bases. In germline, CDR1 is SQVTM, CDR2 ANQGSEA. The CDR3 spans 14 residues. Some clones are missing from TCRdb's copy, which holds only in-frame ones; the method was immunoSEQ multiplex PCR. This repertoire shows 40,000 or so clones, more than 70% found once; its top ten account for 4.5% to 5%. Source material: naive CD4+ T cells from PBMCs, cultured in vitro. Subset reported: naive CD4+ T cells isolated by negative enrichment. V gene TRBV29-1 combines with J gene TRBJ2-4; D gene uncertain. This TCR was sampled from an adult with COVID-19. The CDR3 nucleotides read TGCAGCGTTGCCCCGATCCTAGCCAAAAACATTCAGTACTTC. The encoded protein is CSVAPILAKNIQYF.